The rows below give T cell receptor beta chains drawn from one sample of a study of OX40 agonist ivuxolimab in advanced cancers. Profiled with immunoSEQ multiplex PCR; TCRdb holds only in-frame clones, not every one. The sample shows 40,000 or so clones, roughly 91% of them seen only once. The sample consisted of CD4+ or CD8+ T cells sorted from blood, taken in a trial of the OX40 agonist ivuxolimab. These receptors were collected from an adult with an advanced solid tumor such as melanoma, head and neck, liver or kidney cancer. Each CDR3 is given without its conserved first and last residue. Each record gives: J gene, V gene, clone size, CDR3 protein. Rows may omit the clone size; those that give it use once, few, many or a size class.

>TRBJ2-7|TRBV30|-
AWGQAPSPYEQY
>TRBJ2-7|TRBV6-5|-
ASSYSRAGRLEQY
>TRBJ2-5|TRBV28|-
ASSLLSGNLQETQY
>TRBJ2-1|TRBV7-2|-
ASSFNREYYNEQF
>TRBJ2-7|TRBV2|-
ASSLGPEGEQY
>TRBJ2-7|TRBV11-1|-
ASSLPGGLYEQY
>TRBJ2-7|TRBV7-2|-
ASSWVLLAGTSYEQY
>TRBJ1-5|TRBV5-4|-
ASSLGDGQPQH
>TRBJ2-3|TRBV11-2|-
ASSSLAGEDTDTQY
>TRBJ1-2|TRBV7-9|-
ASSAGTGYYGYT
>TRBJ2-7|TRBV27|-
ASSSSPGSALYEQY
>TRBJ2-6|TRBV21-1|-
ASSKVLVGQGAGANVLT
>TRBJ2-2|TRBV6-6|-
ASSDGLATGELF
>TRBJ2-7|TRBV7-6|-
ASSHHPGQDIYEQY
>TRBJ1-2|TRBV5-1|-
ASSFGQNYGYT
>TRBJ1-1|TRBV11-2|-
ASSLDGGTNTEAF
>TRBJ2-1|TRBV9|-
ASSVAEGLADYNEQF
>TRBJ1-1|TRBV19|-
ASVEGAVTEAF
>TRBJ2-1|TRBV5-1|-
ASSLGGEGNEQF
>TRBJ2-7|TRBV2|once
ASSRGGQEFYEQY
>TRBJ2-7|TRBV14|-
ASSQRLWTSGLPYEQY
>TRBJ2-7|TRBV4-1|-
ASSQTFQTGMADYEQY
>TRBJ2-2|TRBV9|-
ASSVVPNTGELF
>TRBJ1-2|TRBV4-2|few
ASSQVKTDGYT
>TRBJ1-3|TRBV5-4|large
ASSLALGGRSGNTIY
>TRBJ1-3|TRBV6-1|-
ASSARTGDGNTIY
>TRBJ1-6|TRBV6-5|-
ASSYGTGENNSPLH
>TRBJ1-1|TRBV15|-
ATSRGKGANTEAF
>TRBJ2-5|TRBV28|-
ASSLGTSGSRETQY
>TRBJ2-7|TRBV7-9|once
ASSARTSGTGSYEQY
>TRBJ1-3|TRBV4-1|-
ASSQGRGPGNTIY
>TRBJ2-2|TRBV6-4|few
ASTPGTSVNTGELF
>TRBJ2-7|TRBV28|-
ASSLLTGEYMQY
>TRBJ2-2|TRBV11-2|-
ASSLVGANTGELF
>TRBJ2-4|TRBV7-9|few
ASGLAGGIAKNIQY
>TRBJ2-2|TRBV27|-
ASSTGTRSGGELF
>TRBJ2-5|TRBV4-1|medium-sized
ASSQEDLWMETQY
>TRBJ1-2|TRBV27|-
ASSRRGQTYGYT
>TRBJ1-5|TRBV19|-
ATHEGGGMQPQH
>TRBJ1-1|TRBV6-5|-
ASSPTDSTGAF